This TCR beta chain is drawn from a study of blood T cells in healthy people across ages. In the study overall: About one barcoded beta molecule per two T cells was the capture yield of template switching. Study-level findings and limits: Roughly linear declines in TCR beta diversity per million T cells occurred with age.

This clonotype was seen just once. The antigen is unknown. A sample-barcoded 5' primer and a J-beta primer mix were used in a second PCR of roughly 6 to 11 cycles. TCRdb passed the 5' RACE reads through MiXCR, listing each CDR3 protein once. The sample has roughly 410,000 distinct CDR3 sequences, about 49% seen once. V dropped 5 bases and J dropped 7 bases, with 15 bases sitting between them. The CDR3 loop spans 13 amino acids. CDR1 and CDR2 from the germline V gene are MNHNY and SVGAGI (reference sequence). The authors drew about 9.9 milliliters of peripheral blood from each donor. This TCR came from a man aged 55 to 70 in good health. The sequencing input was blood. The V call is TRBV6-6, the J call TRBJ2-7; D possibly corresponds to TRBD2 (5 bases). The CDR3 DNA follows: TGTGCCAGCAGTCGGACTGTCCCCGGGGAGCAGTACTTC. Translation: CASSRTVPGEQYF.